What follows describes a single T cell receptor beta chain. V lost 5 bases to trimming and J lost 2 bases, with 10 bases between them. Germline CDR1 SNHLY, CDR2 FYNNEI. The CDR3 length is 13 residues. In the authors' methods: Counts of nucleated cells, estimated from reference gene primer amplification, were obtained. Measured with immunoSEQ multiplex PCR; TCRdb has only the in-frame clones, and not every one. V and J calls and clone size are as listed in that table; D and trimming were resolved from the DNA. Here the sample spans some 170,000 clones, more than 65% being singletons. The source of the sample is a study of blood T cell repertoires in COVID-19. As for the study in general: Sources were T cells, B-cell-depleted T cells, or PBMCs; the material itself was cDNA or gDNA.

Sequenced material: PBMCs or T cells enriched from blood (not recorded which). The rearrangement links TRBV2 to TRBJ2-7; tentative D call: TRBD2 (6 bases). This TCR derives from a man in his fifties or sixties who had recovered from COVID-19. CDR3 protein: CASSLRGAYEQYF. In DNA form, the CDR3 reads TGTGCCAGCAGTTTGCGGGGAGCCTACGAGCAGTACTTC.